The 24 T cell receptor beta chains below come from one sample, sequenced in a study of blood T cell repertoires in COVID-19. Here immunoSEQ multiplex PCR was the method, and the copy in TCRdb shows in-frame clones only, minus some. The sample includes just under 95,000 clones, 75% to 90% of them seen just once. The sequencing input was peripheral blood. The receptors come from a human donor in a cohort sampled during active COVID-19.

This clone was seen more than once but under ten times. The chain joins TRBV10-3 to TRBJ1-2; maybe TRBD1 (5 bases). Between the trimmed V and J ends, which lost 10 bases and 7 bases, there was a span of 13 bases. CDR1 is ENHRY, CDR2 SYGVKD, per germline. CDR3 size: 11 residues. The CDR3: CATQAGLGYTF. The CDR3 DNA reads TGTGCCACCCAAGCAGGGCTTGGCTACACCTTC.

V and J are TRBV6-7 and TRBJ2-7, with D possibly being TRBD1 (6 bases). TRBV6-7 is designated an ORF whose function remains uncertain. The V end lost 0 bases, the J end lost 5 bases, and 11 bases lay between the germline ends. The CDR3 has 14 amino acids. CDR3 coding DNA: TGTGCCAGCAGTTACTCATCCAGGGGCCACGAGCAGTACTTC. This gives the protein CASSYSSRGHEQYF.

The V gene is TRBV12-2, the J gene TRBJ2-1; TRBD1 is the table's D call and was not checked against the DNA. TRBV12-2 is a pseudogene locus. This CDR3 contains 16 residues. As DNA, the CDR3 is TGTGCAAGTCGCCCCCGGGACAGGGAGGACGACAATGAGCAGTTCTTC. Residues: CASRPRDREDDNEQFF.

The chain links TRBV6-1 to TRBJ1-5; maybe TRBD1 (5 bases). The CDR3 is made up of 15 amino acids. The germline V gene encodes CDR1 MNHNS and CDR2 SASEGT. V gave up 1 base and J gave up 5 bases, with 12 bases separating them. This chain's CDR3 is CASSEGAGSYQPQHF. CDR3 DNA: TGTGCCAGCAGTGAAGGAGCAGGGTCGTATCAGCCCCAGCATTTT.

V gene TRBV10-1 combines with J gene TRBJ2-7; 8 bases match TRBD2. Germline CDR1 reads WNHNN; CDR2 reads SYGVQD (reference sequence). Trimming at V came to 2 bases and at J to 3 bases, leaving 3 bases not matched to a gene. This CDR3 region has 14 residues. The CDR3 coding sequence is TGCGCCAGCAGTGAGCAGCGGGAGAGCTACGAGCAGTACTTC. It encodes CASSEQRESYEQYF.

This clone was counted only a few times. This rearrangement joins TRBV27 to TRBJ2-7, with D maybe TRBD2 (6 bases). The V end was cut by 6 bases, the J end by 6 bases, with 15 bases between. The germline gives CDR1 MNHEY, CDR2 SMNVEV (reference sequence). The length of the CDR3 is 13 residues. In DNA, the CDR3 is TGTGCCAGCAGCCTAGGGAGGAGGGGCGAGCAGTACTTC. This sequence encodes CASSLGRRGEQYF.

The chain couples TRBV20-1 to TRBJ2-3; 13 bases line up with TRBD2. The CDR3 extends over 15 amino acids. The J segment lost 6 bases and the V segment lost 3 bases, leaving 6 bases of the junction unmatched. The V gene's germline CDR1 is DFQATT and CDR2 SNEGSKA (reference sequence). CDR3 bases: TGCAGTGCTAGTCGGACTAGCGGGAGTAGGGATACGCAGTATTTT. Protein sequence: CSASRTSGSRDTQYF.

The chain carries TRBV24-1 and TRBJ2-1; a weak D match, TRBD1 (5 bases). Trimming took 1 base from V and 3 from J, leaving 27 bases between them. Germline-derived CDR1 and CDR2 are KGHDR and SFDVKD. There are 21 residues in the CDR3. CDR3 amino acids: CATSDLTFVERGQKDYNEQFF. CDR3 sequence (DNA): TGTGCCACCAGTGATTTAACGTTCGTAGAGAGAGGACAAAAAGACTACAATGAGCAGTTCTTC.

CDR3 nucleotide sequence: TGCAGTGCTAGTTACTCCGCTGAAGCTTTCTTT. Protein product: CSASYSAEAFF. V and J are TRBV20-1 and TRBJ1-1, with no clear D. Germline V gives CDR1 DFQATT, CDR2 SNEGSKA (reference sequence). Trimming shortened V by 3 bases and J by 6 bases, and 8 bases separated the two germline ends. This CDR3 is built from 11 residues.

J is TRBJ1-4 and V is TRBV27; D is perhaps TRBD1 (5 bases). V was trimmed by 6 bases and J by 8 bases, leaving 19 bases between them. The CDR3 sequence is 15 residues long. Germline V gives CDR1 MNHEY, CDR2 SMNVEV (reference sequence). CDR3 DNA sequence: TGTGCCAGCAGGGAGGGGCGGACGAAATTAGAAAAACTGTTTTTT. Amino acid sequence: CASREGRTKLEKLFF.

The V call is TRBV5-1, the J call TRBJ2-7, with TRBD2 matching over 11 bases. Germline CDR1 reads SGHRS; CDR2 reads YFSETQ. Trimming took 4 bases from V and 5 from J; bases not matched to a gene: 14. This CDR3 contains 17 residues. Written as DNA, the CDR3 is TGCGCCAGCAGCGGTGGGGTTAGCGGGAGGGCCGCAGACGAGCAGTACTTC. It yields the protein CASSGGVSGRAADEQYF.

This chain joins TRBV4-2 and TRBJ1-4; 8 bases match TRBD1. After removal of 4 bases from V and 5 bases from J, the junction contained 6 bases not matched to a gene. CDR1 is LGHNA, CDR2 YNFKEQ, per germline. This CDR3 is 15 amino acids long. The CDR3 DNA is TGTGCCAGCAGCCCCTCAGGGGGCTCCAATGAAAAACTGTTTTTT. Translating gives CASSPSGGSNEKLFF.

This clone was observed a handful of times. The V gene is TRBV10-3, the J gene TRBJ1-2, with 7 bases aligning to TRBD1. The V gene's germline CDR1 is ENHRY and CDR2 SYGVKD. The CDR3 has 13 amino acids. V dropped 10 bases and J dropped 8; count of bases not matched to a gene: 13. The CDR3 DNA sequence: TGTGCCAGCCACCGAGGGGGCGCTTACGGCTACACCTTC. Its protein is CASHRGGAYGYTF.

The chain links TRBV28 to TRBJ2-4; TRBD1 aligns across 9 bases. J was trimmed by 10 bases and V by 4 bases; bases with no gene match: 11. The germline V gene has CDR1 MDHEN and CDR2 SYDVKM. The CDR3 runs 15 residues. The CDR3 nucleotides read TGTGCCAGCAGTTACCGACAGGGGGAAGTACTAATTCAGTACTTC. Its protein is CASSYRQGEVLIQYF.

The chain has TRBV5-1 and TRBJ2-2, with 7 bases aligning to TRBD1. V lost 3 bases, J lost 3 bases, and 2 bases stayed unmatched. Germline-derived CDR1 and CDR2 are SGHRS and YFSETQ. This CDR3 region has 14 residues. CDR3 DNA sequence: TGCGCCAGCAGCTCACAGGGGTACACCGGGGAGCTGTTTTTT. Protein: CASSSQGYTGELFF.

The rearrangement links TRBV9 to TRBJ2-1, with 10 bases that match TRBD2. Trimming cost V 0 bases and J 5 bases; bases outside gene matches: 5. CDR1 SGDLS and CDR2 YYNGEE come from the germline V gene. This CDR3 spans 16 amino acids. This chain's CDR3 is CASSVATTSGNNEQFF. Here the CDR3 DNA reads TGTGCCAGCAGCGTAGCTACCACTAGCGGGAACAATGAGCAGTTCTTC.

V gene TRBV10-3 combines with J gene TRBJ2-1, with TRBD2 identical over 12 bases. The CDR3 is made up of 16 amino acids. J lost 9 bases, V lost 8 bases, and 14 bases had no gene match. From germline, CDR1 is ENHRY and CDR2 SYGVKD. The CDR3 spells CAIGPGLAGLAPEQFF. CDR3 coding DNA: TGTGCCATCGGACCGGGACTAGCGGGCCTAGCTCCTGAGCAGTTCTTC.

J is TRBJ1-4 and V is TRBV5-1; TRBD1 agrees at 7 bases. CDR1 is SGHRS and CDR2 is YFSETQ in the germline V gene. This CDR3 comprises 16 residues. J was trimmed by 6 bases and V by 0 bases; bases with no gene match: 8. The CDR3 nucleotides read TGCGCCAGCAGCTTGGGCCAGGGGGTCCTTGATGAAAAACTGTTTTTT. Translating gives CASSLGQGVLDEKLFF.

V is TRBV10-3 and J is TRBJ2-1; TRBD2 matches 9 bases. The length of the CDR3 is 14 residues. Germline-derived CDR1 and CDR2 are ENHRY and SYGVKD. V lost 10 bases, J lost 8 bases, and 12 bases stayed unmatched. The CDR3 region has the DNA TGTGCCACCAACCCTAGCGGGGTCTTAGATGAGCAGTTCTTC. It codes for CATNPSGVLDEQFF.

V and J are TRBV5-1 and TRBJ2-1, with 14 nucleotides matching TRBD2. This CDR3 spans 16 amino acids. CDR1 and CDR2 from the germline V gene are SGHRS and YFSETQ. Losses at the gene ends were 5 bases for V and 2 bases for J; bases not matched to a gene: 3. The CDR3 loop reads CASRGLAGAAYNEQFF. In DNA, the CDR3 is TGCGCCAGCAGGGGACTAGCGGGAGCCGCCTACAATGAGCAGTTCTTC.

This clone was picked up a small number of times. The chain uses TRBV4-1 and TRBJ2-5, with a possible D match to TRBD2 (5 bases). The CDR3 extends over 16 amino acids. V shed 0 bases and J shed 5 bases, with 16 bases lying between them. Germline V gene lookup returns CDR1 MGHRA and CDR2 YSYEKL. The CDR3 is CASSQERAARGETQYF. In DNA, the CDR3 is TGCGCCAGCAGCCAAGAGAGAGCGGCGAGAGGGGAGACCCAGTACTTC.

V gene TRBV28 combines with J gene TRBJ1-2; D ambiguous. The ends were cut back, 4 bases at V and 3 bases at J, with 9 bases in the middle. The CDR3 is 13 amino acids. Germline V lookup: CDR1 MDHEN, CDR2 SYDVKM. CDR3 in DNA: TGTGCCAGCAGTTCAACTCCCTACTATGGCTACACCTTC. Its translation: CASSSTPYYGYTF.

The chain has TRBV9 and TRBJ1-6; D is ambiguous. In germline, CDR1 is SGDLS, CDR2 YYNGEE. V was shortened by 0 bases and J by 9 bases, with 13 bases between the two germline ends. This CDR3 has 15 residues. The CDR3 is CASSVGTSESSPLHF. DNA of the CDR3: TGTGCCAGCAGCGTAGGCACTTCTGAAAGTTCACCCCTCCACTTT. Based on the CDR3 plus reference TRBV9 and TRBJ1-6, the full variable domain is DSGVTQTPKHLITATGQRVTLRCSPRSGDLSVYWYQQSLDQGLQFLIQYYNGEERAKGNILERFSAQQFPDLHSELNLSSLELGDSALYFCASSVGTSESSPLHFGNGTRLTVT.

The chain combines TRBV30 with TRBJ1-6; a weak D match, TRBD1 (6 bases). The CDR3 loop spans 13 amino acids. With 3 bases removed from V and 7 bases from J, the gap between germline ends came to 10 bases. CDR1 and CDR2 (germline): GTSNPN, SVGIG (reference sequence). This CDR3 reads CAWRTGANSPLHF. The CDR3 region has the DNA TGTGCCTGGAGGACAGGCGCAAATTCACCCCTCCACTTT.